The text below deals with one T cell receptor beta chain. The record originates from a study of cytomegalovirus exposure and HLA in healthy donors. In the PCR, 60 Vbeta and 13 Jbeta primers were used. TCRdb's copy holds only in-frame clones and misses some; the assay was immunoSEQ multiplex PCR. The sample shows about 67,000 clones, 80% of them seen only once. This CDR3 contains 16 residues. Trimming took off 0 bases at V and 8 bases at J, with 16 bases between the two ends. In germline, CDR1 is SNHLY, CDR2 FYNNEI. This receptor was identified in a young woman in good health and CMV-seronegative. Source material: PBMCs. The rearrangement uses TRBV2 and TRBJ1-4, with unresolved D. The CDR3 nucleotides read TGTGCCAGCAGTGAAGCGCGGGCGGGGTTAATCGAAAAACTGTTTTTT. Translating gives CASSEARAGLIEKLFF.